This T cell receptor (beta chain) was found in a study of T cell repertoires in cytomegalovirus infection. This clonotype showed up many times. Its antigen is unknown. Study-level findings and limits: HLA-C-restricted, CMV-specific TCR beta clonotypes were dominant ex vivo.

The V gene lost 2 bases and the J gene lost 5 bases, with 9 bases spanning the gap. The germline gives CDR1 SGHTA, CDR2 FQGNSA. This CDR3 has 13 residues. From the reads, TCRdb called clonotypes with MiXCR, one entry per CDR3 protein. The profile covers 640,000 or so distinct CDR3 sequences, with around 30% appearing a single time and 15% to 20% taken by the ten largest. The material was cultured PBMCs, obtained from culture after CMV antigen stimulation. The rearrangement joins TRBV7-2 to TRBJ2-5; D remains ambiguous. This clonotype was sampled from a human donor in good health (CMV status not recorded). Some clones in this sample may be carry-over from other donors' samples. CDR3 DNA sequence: TGTGCCAGCAGCTTATCTGGGCGGGAGACCCAGTACTTC. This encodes CASSLSGRETQYF.